This T cell receptor (beta chain) was identified in a study of T cell changes during pregnancy in multiple sclerosis. Germline V gene lookup returns CDR1 SGHDN and CDR2 FVKESK. The CDR3 has 14 amino acids. V dropped 5 bases and J dropped 3 bases, with 11 bases sitting between them. This table comes from immunoSEQ multiplex PCR, and its TCRdb copy is limited to in-frame clones, with some not included. The table shows approximately 92,000 clones, with almost 95% occurring only once. This chain joins TRBV14 and TRBJ2-1; D remains unclear. The sequence derives from a female donor with multiple sclerosis, enrolled in a pregnancy study. The material was peripheral blood, obtained in the first trimester of pregnancy. For the CDR3, the DNA is TGTGCCAGCAGCGATCCAGATTACTACAATGAGCAGTTCTTC. This encodes CASSDPDYYNEQFF.